This T cell receptor (beta chain) is drawn from a study of OX40 agonist ivuxolimab in advanced cancers. Study-level results: Among the lowest peripheral clonal expansion occurred in 0.1-3.0 mg/kg partial responders.

TCRdb keeps only in-frame clones here, not all; method: immunoSEQ multiplex PCR. This sample carries over 8,500 clones, roughly 86% of them seen once, and the ten largest clones take around 28%. V shed 3 bases and J 5 bases; nucleotides not matched to a gene: 5. The CDR3 is 14 amino acids. From germline, CDR1 is SGHAT and CDR2 FQNNGV. A note on this clone: What it recognizes is unknown.

The chain links TRBV11-2 to TRBJ2-7; TRBD1 matches 9 bases. The starting material was CD4+ or CD8+ T cells sorted from blood, obtained in a trial of the OX40 agonist ivuxolimab. The receptor's source is an adult with an advanced solid tumor such as melanoma, head and neck, liver or kidney cancer. The CDR3 coding sequence is TGTGCCAGCAGCTTGGACAGGGGTGCCCACGAGCAGTACTTC. It translates to CASSLDRGAHEQYF.